The 8 T cell receptor beta chains reported below all come from one sample, sequenced in a study of blood T cell repertoires in COVID-19. Measured with immunoSEQ multiplex PCR; TCRdb has only the in-frame clones, and not every one. The sample contains approximately 250,000 clones, 84% of which appear only once. Sequences were obtained from peripheral blood. All receptors come from a man aged 50-59 years with acute or convalescent COVID-19.

This clone has only a few counts. V usage is TRBV3-1 (or the pseudogene TRBV3-2) and J usage is TRBJ1-3; D not certain. Per the germline V gene, CDR1 is LGHDT and CDR2 is YNNKEL (reference sequence). The CDR3 is 16 amino acids. Trimming pared 1 base from V and 0 bases from J, leaving 10 bases between. The CDR3 sequence is CASSQGSGSSGNTIYF. CDR3 sequence (DNA): TGTGCCAGCAGCCAAGGATCCGGGAGCTCTGGAAACACCATATATTTT.

V is TRBV5-4 and J is TRBJ2-1; TRBD2 might be the D (5 bases). This CDR3 spans 14 amino acids. Trimming shortened V by 2 bases and J by 5 bases, and 11 bases separated the two germline ends. CDR1 is SGHNT, CDR2 YYREEE, per germline (reference sequence). The CDR3 region has the DNA TGTGCCAGCAGCTTCCGGGGAACCCACAATGAGCAGTTCTTC. Translated, it gives CASSFRGTHNEQFF.

The chain couples TRBV24-1 to TRBJ1-5, with D hard to call. This CDR3 region has 14 residues. The V and J ends lost 3 bases and 3 bases respectively, with 8 bases between them. Germline V gives CDR1 KGHDR, CDR2 SFDVKD. This chain's CDR3 is CATSDPSNNQPQHF. CDR3 bases: TGTGCCACCAGTGATCCGAGTAACAATCAGCCCCAGCATTTT.

The genes are TRBV10-2 and TRBJ2-7; D may be TRBD1 (6 bases). The CDR3 loop spans 14 amino acids. Trimming stripped 6 bases from V and 3 bases from J, with 15 bases between. Germline V gene lookup returns CDR1 WSHSY and CDR2 SAAADI. The CDR3 region has the DNA TGCGCCAGCAGCCAGACAGGAGCCGTCTACGAGCAGTACTTC. It translates to CASSQTGAVYEQYF.

The V and J genes are TRBV10-3 and TRBJ1-5, with 10 bases fitting TRBD1. The germline gives CDR1 ENHRY, CDR2 SYGVKD. V shed 5 bases and J 2 bases; nucleotides not matched to a gene: 3. CDR3 size: 15 residues. The CDR3 coding sequence is TGTGCCATCAGTACCGGGACAGGGGGCAATCAGCCCCAGCATTTT. This codes for CAISTGTGGNQPQHF.

This chain uses TRBV5-1 with TRBJ1-2; no reliable D call. V dropped 8 bases and J dropped 1 base, with 15 bases sitting between them. There are 14 residues in the CDR3. CDR1 SGHRS and CDR2 YFSETQ come from the germline V gene. DNA of the CDR3: TGCGCCAGTACCGCGGGCAGCAGTAACTATGGCTACACCTTC. Its protein product is CASTAGSSNYGYTF.

The V gene is TRBV5-4, the J gene TRBJ1-3; TRBD1 might be the D (5 bases). CDR1 and CDR2 from the germline V gene are SGHNT and YYREEE (reference sequence). V lost 4 bases and J lost 2, with 7 bases in between. The CDR3 is 13 residues long. For the CDR3, the DNA is TGTGCCAGCAGCGGCAGGGCTGGAAACACCATATATTTT. Amino acid sequence: CASSGRAGNTIYF. Together with reference TRBV5-4 and TRBJ1-3, the CDR3 gives the full variable domain: ETGVTQSPTHLIKTRGQQVTLRCSSQSGHNTVSWYQQALGQGPQFIFQYYREEENGRGNFPPRFSGLQFPNYSSELNVNALELDDSALYLCASSGRAGNTIYFGEGSWLTVV.

This clone was seen more than once but under ten times. The chain couples TRBV27 to TRBJ1-4; D unclear. Germline loops: CDR1 MNHEY, CDR2 SMNVEV (reference sequence). V was clipped by 2 bases and J by 7 bases, with 29 bases between them. The CDR3 loop spans 20 amino acids. The CDR3 region has the DNA TGTGCCAGCAGTTTACGCCCTCTCAGGACCCTGAGAAGCGGCACTGAAAAACTGTTTTTT. The encoded protein is CASSLRPLRTLRSGTEKLFF.